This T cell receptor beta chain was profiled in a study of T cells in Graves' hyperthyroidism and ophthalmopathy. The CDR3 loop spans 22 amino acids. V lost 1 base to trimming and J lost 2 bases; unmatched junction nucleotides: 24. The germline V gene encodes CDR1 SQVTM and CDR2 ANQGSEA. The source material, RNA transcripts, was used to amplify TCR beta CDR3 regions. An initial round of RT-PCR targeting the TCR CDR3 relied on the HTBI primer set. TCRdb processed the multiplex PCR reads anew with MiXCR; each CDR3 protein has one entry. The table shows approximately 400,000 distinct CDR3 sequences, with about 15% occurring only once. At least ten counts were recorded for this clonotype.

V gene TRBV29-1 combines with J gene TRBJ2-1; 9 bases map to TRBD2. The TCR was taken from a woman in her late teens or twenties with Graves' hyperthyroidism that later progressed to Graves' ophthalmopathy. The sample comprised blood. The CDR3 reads CSVEVVVSGLAPERSPYNEQFF. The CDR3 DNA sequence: TGCAGCGTTGAAGTAGTAGTTTCGGGACTAGCTCCGGAAAGGAGCCCCTACAATGAGCAGTTCTTC.